One and the same sample provided the 8 T cell receptor beta chains below, sequenced in a study of blood T cell repertoires in COVID-19. TCRdb's copy holds only in-frame clones and misses some; the assay was immunoSEQ multiplex PCR. This repertoire shows more than 300,000 clones, approximately 90% found once; its top ten account for approximately 5%. The specimen sequenced was PBMCs or T cells enriched from blood (not recorded which). These receptors all stem from a woman aged 25 to 39 who had recovered from COVID-19.

The chain carries TRBV19 and TRBJ1-6; TRBD1 aligns across 8 bases. In germline, CDR1 is LNHDA, CDR2 SQIVND (reference sequence). With V trimmed by 6 bases and J by 12 bases, 10 bases remained unmatched. This CDR3 is built from 14 residues. The CDR3 DNA follows: TGTGCCAGTAGCGTGACAGGGGAAGGTGGACCCCTCCACTTT. This sequence encodes CASSVTGEGGPLHF.

This rearrangement joins TRBV6-2 or TRBV6-3 to TRBJ1-2; 10 bases line up with TRBD1. The CDR3 contains 18 residues. Unmatched junction bases numbered 17, after V lost 6 bases and J lost 4 bases. CDR1 is MNHEY, CDR2 SVGEGT, per germline. In nucleotides, the CDR3 is TGTGCCAGCAGCCCTAGGGGGCCCGACAGGGGGCCTATCTATGGCTACACCTTC. It specifies CASSPRGPDRGPIYGYTF.

The chain links TRBV7-2 to TRBJ2-2, with TRBD1 matching over 10 bases. Germline CDR1 is SGHTA and CDR2 is FQGNSA. The V and J ends lost 5 bases and 5 bases, in that order; junction bases with no gene match: 8. The CDR3 is 16 residues long. The CDR3 reads CASSVSGTGVTGELFF. CDR3 coding DNA: TGTGCCAGCAGCGTATCCGGGACAGGGGTTACCGGGGAGCTGTTTTTT.

This clone was recorded many times. This CDR3 is CAERSQQGGGNGYTF. CDR3 DNA sequence: TGTGCCGAACGAAGCCAACAGGGCGGAGGAAACGGCTACACCTTC. This sequence joins TRBV30 and TRBJ1-2; D might be TRBD1 (6 bases). The V gene lost 8 bases and the J gene lost 8 bases, with 27 bases spanning the gap. The CDR3 runs 15 residues. Germline V lookup: CDR1 GTSNPN, CDR2 SVGIG (reference sequence).

The rearrangement links TRBV29-1 to TRBJ2-5; TRBD2 might be the D (6 bases). Trimming pared 3 bases from V and 4 bases from J, leaving 15 bases between. This CDR3 spans 14 amino acids. CDR1 and CDR2 from the germline V gene are SQVTM and ANQGSEA. CDR3 amino acids: CSVDLGGLRETQYF. DNA for the CDR3: TGCAGCGTTGATCTTGGGGGGTTAAGAGAGACCCAGTACTTC.

The chain recombines TRBV6-5 with TRBJ1-2; D is ambiguous. CDR3 size: 13 residues. Trimming stripped 5 bases from V and 6 bases from J, with 13 bases between. Germline V gives CDR1 MNHEY, CDR2 SVGAGI. CDR3 coding DNA: TGTGCCAGCAGTAACGGCCGCGGGGATGGCTACACCTTC. The encoded protein is CASSNGRGDGYTF.

V gene TRBV2 combines with J gene TRBJ1-4; possible D gene TRBD1, 6 bases. The CDR3 is made up of 13 amino acids. The V gene lost 4 bases and the J gene lost 8 bases, with 11 bases spanning the gap. In germline, CDR1 is SNHLY, CDR2 FYNNEI. The CDR3 region is CASSVRGGEKLFF. DNA of the CDR3: TGTGCCAGCAGTGTCAGGGGCGGGGAAAAACTGTTTTTT.

The V gene is TRBV30, the J gene TRBJ1-1; tentative D call: TRBD1 (5 bases). The germline CDR1 and CDR2 sequences are GTSNPN and SVGIG (reference sequence). Trimming cost V 5 bases and J 6 bases, with 13 bases left between them. The CDR3 is 12 amino acids. The CDR3 coding sequence is TGTGCCTGGGACCCCAGGGTCTCTGAAGCTTTCTTT. This gives the protein CAWDPRVSEAFF.